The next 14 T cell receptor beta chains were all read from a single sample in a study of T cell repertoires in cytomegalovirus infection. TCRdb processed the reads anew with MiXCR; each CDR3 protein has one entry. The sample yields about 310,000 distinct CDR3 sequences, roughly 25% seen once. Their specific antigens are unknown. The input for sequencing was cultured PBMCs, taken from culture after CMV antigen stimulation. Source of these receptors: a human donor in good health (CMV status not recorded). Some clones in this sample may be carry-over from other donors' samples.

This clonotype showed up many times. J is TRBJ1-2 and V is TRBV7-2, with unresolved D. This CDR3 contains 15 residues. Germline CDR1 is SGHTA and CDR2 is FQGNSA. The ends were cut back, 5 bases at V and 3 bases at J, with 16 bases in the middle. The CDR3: CASSPGGLGHYGYTF. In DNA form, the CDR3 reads TGTGCCAGCAGCCCGGGTGGCTTAGGACACTATGGCTACACCTTC.

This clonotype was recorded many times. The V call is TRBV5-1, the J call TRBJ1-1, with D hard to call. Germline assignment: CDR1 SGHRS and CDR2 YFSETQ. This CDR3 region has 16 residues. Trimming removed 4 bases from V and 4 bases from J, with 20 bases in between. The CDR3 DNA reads TGCGCCAGCAGCCCTCAGCCTTCTCAGGCGGGCACTGAAGCTTTCTTT. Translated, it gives CASSPQPSQAGTEAFF.

CDR3 protein: CASSLSTGLSYEQYF. The CDR3 nucleotides are TGTGCCAGCAGCTTGTCGACAGGCCTGTCCTACGAGCAGTACTTC. The chain links TRBV5-6 to TRBJ2-7, with D perhaps matching TRBD1 (6 bases). The CDR3 contains 15 residues. With 1 base removed from V and 1 base from J, the gap between germline ends came to 12 bases. Germline CDR1 and CDR2: SGHDT and YYEEEE.

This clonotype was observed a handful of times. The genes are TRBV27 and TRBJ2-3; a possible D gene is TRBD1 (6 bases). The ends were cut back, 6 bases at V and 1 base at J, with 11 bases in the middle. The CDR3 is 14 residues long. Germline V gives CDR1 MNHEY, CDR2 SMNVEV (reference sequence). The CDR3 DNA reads TGTGCCAGCAGACGTCGGACAGGCACAGATACGCAGTATTTT. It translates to CASRRRTGTDTQYF.

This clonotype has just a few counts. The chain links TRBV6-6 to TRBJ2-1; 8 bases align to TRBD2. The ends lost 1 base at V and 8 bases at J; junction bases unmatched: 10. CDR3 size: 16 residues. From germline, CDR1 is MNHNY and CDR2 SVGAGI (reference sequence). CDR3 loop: CASSYWLSGSSHEQFF. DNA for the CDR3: TGTGCCAGCAGTTACTGGCTCAGCGGGAGTAGCCATGAGCAGTTCTTC.

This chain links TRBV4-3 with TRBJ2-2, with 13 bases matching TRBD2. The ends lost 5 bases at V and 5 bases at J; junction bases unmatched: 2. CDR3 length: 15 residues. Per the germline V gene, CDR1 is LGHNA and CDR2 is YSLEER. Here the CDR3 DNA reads TGCGCCAGCAGCACACTAGCGGGAGGGACCGGGGAGCTGTTTTTT. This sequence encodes CASSTLAGGTGELFF.

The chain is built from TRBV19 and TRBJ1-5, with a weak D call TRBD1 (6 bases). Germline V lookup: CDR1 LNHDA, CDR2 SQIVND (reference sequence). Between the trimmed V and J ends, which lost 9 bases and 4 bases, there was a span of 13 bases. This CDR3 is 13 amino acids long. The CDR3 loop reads CASSGAENQPQHF. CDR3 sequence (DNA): TGTGCCAGCTCAGGGGCGGAGAATCAGCCCCAGCATTTT.

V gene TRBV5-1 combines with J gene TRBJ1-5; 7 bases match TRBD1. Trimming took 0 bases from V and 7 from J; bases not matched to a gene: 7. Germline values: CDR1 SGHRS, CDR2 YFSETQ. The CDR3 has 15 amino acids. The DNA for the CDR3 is TGCGCCAGCAGCTTGGGGGACAGAGGAAGCCAGCCCCAGCATTTT. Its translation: CASSLGDRGSQPQHF.

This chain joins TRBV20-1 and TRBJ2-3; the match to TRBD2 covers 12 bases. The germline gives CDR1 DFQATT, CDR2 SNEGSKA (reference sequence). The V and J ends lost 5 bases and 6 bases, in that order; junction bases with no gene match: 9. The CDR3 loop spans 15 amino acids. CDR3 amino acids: CSAPPLAGGPDTQYF. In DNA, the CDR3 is TGCAGTGCTCCTCCTCTAGCGGGAGGGCCGGATACGCAGTATTTT.

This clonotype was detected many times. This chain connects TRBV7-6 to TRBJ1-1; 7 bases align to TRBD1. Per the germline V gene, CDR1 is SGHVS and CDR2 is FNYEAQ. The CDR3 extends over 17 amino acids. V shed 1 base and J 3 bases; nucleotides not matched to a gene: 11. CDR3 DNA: TGTGCCAGCAGCTTAGGGGGCGTGGCAGGGGGAGACACTGAAGCTTTCTTT. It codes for CASSLGGVAGGDTEAFF.

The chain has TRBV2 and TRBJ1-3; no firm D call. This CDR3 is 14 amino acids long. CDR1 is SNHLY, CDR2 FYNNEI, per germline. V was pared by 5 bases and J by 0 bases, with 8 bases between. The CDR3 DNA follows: TGTGCCAGCAGTCCCCCGATCTCTGGAAACACCATATATTTT. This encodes CASSPPISGNTIYF.

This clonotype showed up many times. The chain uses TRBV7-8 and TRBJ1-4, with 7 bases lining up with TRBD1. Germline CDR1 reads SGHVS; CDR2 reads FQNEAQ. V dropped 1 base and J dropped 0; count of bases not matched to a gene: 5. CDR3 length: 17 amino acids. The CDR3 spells CASSLEGQWATNEKLFF. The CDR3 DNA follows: TGTGCCAGCAGCTTAGAGGGACAGTGGGCAACTAATGAAAAACTGTTTTTT.

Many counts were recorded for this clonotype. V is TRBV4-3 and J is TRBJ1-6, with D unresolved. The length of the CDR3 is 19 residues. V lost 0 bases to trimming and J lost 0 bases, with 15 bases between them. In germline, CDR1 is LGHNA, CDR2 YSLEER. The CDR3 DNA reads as TGCGCCAGCAGCCAAGATTTTAACACTAGGAGCTCCTATAATTCACCCCTCCACTTT. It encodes CASSQDFNTRSSYNSPLHF.

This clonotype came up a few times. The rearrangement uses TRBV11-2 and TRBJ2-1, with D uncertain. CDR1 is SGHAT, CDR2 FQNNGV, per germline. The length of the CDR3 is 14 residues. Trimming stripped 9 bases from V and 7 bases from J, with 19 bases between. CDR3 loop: CASKTGPVRNEQFF. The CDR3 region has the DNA TGTGCCAGTAAAACGGGCCCAGTGAGGAATGAGCAGTTCTTC.